Each of the 20 T cell receptor beta chains below was sequenced from the same sample in a study of low-dose radiotherapy and immunotherapy resistance in tumors (dated by TCRdb to between 2021 and 2022). TCRdb shows the sequencer as Illumina HiSeq 2500. To make first-strand cDNA, Superscript III was used along with a set of TRAV- and TRBV-specific primers so that both the TCRalpha and TCRbeta chains were covered. A roughly 20-cycle PCR with Phusion amplified the TCRs, pairing a constant-region primer with the adapter that was attached to the V primers. The public reads were reanalyzed by TCRdb: fastp trimming at Q25, MiXCR alignment, in-frame beta chains only. For every CDR3 protein sequence, its rows merge into one entry that carries the most common genes and DNA. In all, the sample holds tens of thousands of distinct CDR3 sequences, and about a third of those were seen once. Around 10% of the sample goes to the ten largest clones.

Reading the label with the study, this specimen's time point is: before trial treatment. Specimen: PBMCs, collected before treatment. Every receptor here comes from a female donor with ovarian cancer.

This clonotype was seen many times. The V gene is TRBV7-2, the J gene TRBJ2-2, with 10 bases identical to TRBD2. Germline-derived CDR1 and CDR2 are SGHTA and FQGNSA. The CDR3 runs to 15 residues. The trim removed 5 bases at V and 5 bases at J, leaving 5 bases unmatched. The DNA for the CDR3 is TGTGCCAGCAGCCCTAGCGGGAGTCGGACCGGGGAGCTGTTTTTT. Translating gives CASSPSGSRTGELFF.

In its sample, this clonotype was seen many times. This rearrangement joins TRBV24-1 to TRBJ2-5, with D possibly TRBD2 on 6 matching bases. The CDR3 runs 13 residues. V lost 4 bases to trimming and J lost 5 bases, with 10 bases between them. CDR1 KGHDR and CDR2 SFDVKD come from the germline V gene. As DNA, the CDR3 is TGTGCCACCAGTGAGTCGGGGGTGGAGACCCAGTACTTC. Protein product: CATSESGVETQYF.

This clonotype appeared many times. The chain links TRBV27 to TRBJ2-3, with 9 bases fitting TRBD2. The CDR3 has 16 residues. J lost 4 bases, V lost 6 bases, and 11 bases had no gene match. The germline CDR1 and CDR2 sequences are MNHEY and SMNVEV (reference sequence). CDR3 residues: CASRKNSGGRADTQYF. The CDR3 bases are TGTGCCAGCAGAAAGAATAGCGGGGGCCGTGCAGATACGCAGTATTTT.

There are many counts of this clonotype. This chain joins TRBV20-1 and TRBJ1-4; D gene unclear. The CDR3 is 16 amino acids. Germline CDR1 and CDR2: DFQATT and SNEGSKA (reference sequence). V lost 6 bases, J lost 7 bases, and 24 bases lay in between. This chain's CDR3 is CSADPGFQSWGEKLFF. For the CDR3, the DNA is TGCAGTGCAGACCCGGGCTTTCAATCCTGGGGTGAAAAACTGTTTTTT.

As concerns this clonotype: This likely stems from a read error, as it lies one base from a far larger clone. V and J are TRBV28 and TRBJ2-1; 7 nucleotides match TRBD1. Germline CDR1 is MDHEN and CDR2 is SYDVKM. J lost 10 bases, V lost 5 bases, and 11 bases had no gene match. CDR3 length: 14 residues. CDR3 in DNA: TGTGCCAGCAGTGACCCGGGACAGACCTACGAGCAGTTCTTC. This encodes CASSDPGQTYEQFF.

This clonotype was seen many times. The chain carries TRBV30 and TRBJ2-3, with D perhaps matching TRBD1 (5 bases). V was trimmed by 4 bases and J by 6 bases, leaving 8 bases between them. The CDR3 covers 11 residues. Per the germline V gene, CDR1 is GTSNPN and CDR2 is SVGIG (reference sequence). Written as DNA, the CDR3 is TGTGCCTGGAAACAGGAGGATACGCAGTATTTT. It yields the protein CAWKQEDTQYF. Variable domain in full (rest from reference TRBV30 and TRBJ2-3): SQTIHQWPATLVQPVGSPLSLECTVEGTSNPNLYWYRQAAGRGLQLLFYSVGIGQISSEVPQNLSASRPQDRQFILSSKKLLLSDSGFYLCAWKQEDTQYFGPGTRLTVL.

This clonotype was recorded many times. The V gene is TRBV4-1, the J gene TRBJ2-1, with TRBD2 matching over 15 bases. The junction had 15 bases not matched to a gene; V was cut back by 0 bases and J by 9 bases. The germline V gene has CDR1 MGHRA and CDR2 YSYEKL. This CDR3 has 20 amino acids. The CDR3: CASSQDWGTSGRPPSFEQFF. As DNA, the CDR3 is TGCGCCAGCAGCCAAGATTGGGGGACTAGCGGGAGGCCCCCTTCATTTGAGCAGTTCTTC.

The J gene is TRBJ2-3, the V gene TRBV29-1; 9 bases map to TRBD1. The CDR3 has 15 residues. The trim removed 4 bases at V and 0 bases at J, leaving 5 bases unmatched. Germline CDR1 is SQVTM and CDR2 is ANQGSEA. CDR3 region: CSVAFGTGSTDTQYF. In DNA form, the CDR3 reads TGCAGCGTTGCCTTTGGGACAGGGAGCACAGATACGCAGTATTTT.

This clonotype was counted many times. This chain joins TRBV4-1 and TRBJ1-2, with D perhaps TRBD1 (5 bases). This CDR3 comprises 15 residues. The V end lost 0 bases, the J end lost 3 bases, and 11 bases lay between the germline ends. The V gene's germline CDR1 is MGHRA and CDR2 YSYEKL. The CDR3 DNA is TGCGCCAGCAGCCAAGATCGAGGGGCGGACTATGGCTACACCTTC. Encoded protein: CASSQDRGADYGYTF.

The sample holds one count of this clonotype. The V gene is TRBV6-6, the J gene TRBJ2-3; 8 nucleotides match TRBD2. The CDR3 extends over 15 amino acids. V was clipped by 5 bases and J by 4 bases; unmatched bases: 8. Germline CDR1 is MNHNY and CDR2 is SVGAGI (reference sequence). In DNA, the CDR3 is TGTGCCAGCAGTGCAACTAGCGGATCTCCAGATACGCAGTATTTT. Translation gives CASSATSGSPDTQYF.

The rearrangement uses TRBV20-1 and TRBJ1-5; D gene uncertain. Trimming left V 0 bases short and J 2 bases short, with 8 bases between. In germline, CDR1 is DFQATT, CDR2 SNEGSKA (reference sequence). The CDR3 has 14 residues. The CDR3 reads CSARDPAGNQPQHF. For the CDR3, the DNA is TGCAGTGCTAGAGACCCCGCGGGCAATCAGCCCCAGCATTTT.

This clonotype was detected a few times. The genes are TRBV7-8 and TRBJ1-5, with TRBD1 matching 10 bases. J lost 4 bases, V lost 0 bases, and 6 bases had no gene match. From germline, CDR1 is SGHVS and CDR2 FQNEAQ. CDR3 length: 17 amino acids. The CDR3: CASSLAGQGWLNQPQHF. CDR3 DNA sequence: TGTGCCAGCAGCTTAGCGGGACAGGGGTGGCTGAATCAGCCCCAGCATTTT. The full variable domain, rest sourced from reference TRBV7-8 and TRBJ1-5, is GAGVSQSPRYKVAKRGQDVALRCDPISGHVSLFWYQQALGQGPEFLTYFQNEAQLDKSGLPSDRFFAERPEGSVSTLKIQRTQQEDSAVYLCASSLAGQGWLNQPQHFGDGTRLSIL.

Points on this clonotype: This is likely an artifact of a read error, given a far larger clone one base away. The rearrangement joins TRBV19 to TRBJ2-7, with 13 nucleotides matching TRBD2. From germline, CDR1 is LNHDA and CDR2 SQIVND (reference sequence). The CDR3 runs to 17 residues. V trimming: 4 bases; J trimming: 7 bases; junction bases outside the gene matches: 13. For the CDR3, the DNA is TGTGCCAGTAGTAAACTAGCGGGAGGGAACCGACACAATGAGCAGTACTTC. The encoded protein is CASSKLAGGNRHNEQYF.

This clonotype was seen at least ten times. This chain links TRBV14 with TRBJ2-2, with D hard to call. In germline, CDR1 is SGHDN, CDR2 FVKESK. This CDR3 region has 16 residues. Trimming took 4 bases from V and 2 from J, leaving 14 bases between them. The CDR3 here is CASSPINIPNTGELFF. DNA of the CDR3: TGTGCCAGCAGCCCCATAAACATCCCAAACACCGGGGAGCTGTTTTTT.

This clonotype was seen at least ten times. The rearrangement joins TRBV18 to TRBJ1-1; D unclear. This CDR3 contains 15 residues. Between the trimmed V and J ends, which lost 1 base and 6 bases, there was a span of 15 bases. Germline V gene data show CDR1 as KGHSH and CDR2 as LQKENI. CDR3 region: CASSPQRAALPEAFF. The CDR3 region has the DNA TGTGCCAGCTCACCACAAAGGGCCGCTCTCCCTGAAGCTTTCTTT.

Worth noting for this clonotype: A far bigger clonotype differs at one base, so this is likely a read error. The chain joins TRBV4-3 to TRBJ2-7; the match to TRBD2 covers 15 bases. V trimming: 4 bases; J trimming: 7 bases; junction bases outside the gene matches: 14. This CDR3 region has 18 residues. Germline V gene sequence: CDR1 LGHNA, CDR2 YSLEER. CDR3 residues: CASSPGLAGGGSYNEQYF. The CDR3 bases are TGCGCCAGCAGCCCGGGACTAGCGGGGGGCGGATCCTACAATGAGCAGTACTTC.

This clonotype showed up many times. The final CDR3 position lacks the conserved phenylalanine or tryptophan, pointing to a likely read error. The DNA is omitted, as the CDR3 cannot be located on it reliably, and the CDR3 follows TCRdb's listing. The chain recombines TRBV12-3 or TRBV12-4 with TRBJ2-5; TRBD1, the table's D call, lacks a check against the DNA. Counting both end residues, the CDR3 totals 11 amino acids. The CDR3 protein is CASRAGTGVAG.

This clonotype was observed once. Germline is not matched at one junction end, which may reflect a read error. The chain joins TRBV11-2 to TRBJ2-4; D gene unclear. Germline V gene sequence: CDR1 SGHAT, CDR2 FQNNGV. This CDR3 comprises 16 residues. CDR3 in amino acids: CASSIGSRRAKIIQYF. The CDR3 bases are TGTGCCAGCAGCATAGGATCGCGGCGAGCCAAAATCATTCAGTACTTC.

In the case of this clonotype: A far larger clone is just one base off, so this is likely a read error. The chain has TRBV12-3 or TRBV12-4 and TRBJ2-5; tentative D call: TRBD2 (7 bases). With 8 bases removed from V and 1 base from J, the gap between germline ends came to 20 bases. This CDR3 region has 16 residues. CDR3 protein: CASGPTGGGRQETQYF. Written as DNA, the CDR3 is TGTGCCAGCGGCCCCACTGGGGGGGGGCGCCAAGAGACCCAGTACTTC.

The rearrangement uses TRBV5-4 and TRBJ1-1, with D maybe TRBD1 (5 bases). This CDR3 region has 16 residues. The ends were cut back, 5 bases at V and 2 bases at J, with 19 bases in the middle. Germline CDR1 reads SGHNT; CDR2 reads YYREEE (reference sequence). DNA for the CDR3: TGTGCCAGCAGTTGGGGGTCGCAGGGCGGAAACACTGAAGCTTTCTTT. Translating gives CASSWGSQGGNTEAFF.